The 3 T cell receptor beta chains below come from one sample, sequenced in a study of regulatory T cells in long-lasting Graves disease. With iRepertoire HTBI primers and Arm-PCR of CDR3 regions, TCR beta libraries were built. MiXCR, applied by TCRdb to the multiplex PCR reads, yields one record per CDR3 protein. Of some 400,000 distinct CDR3 sequences in the sample, more than 13% were seen once. Time point given: newly diagnosed GD, antithyroid drugs for less than 3 months. From PBMCs, RNA was extracted and then used to make the TCR library. The same data also went into a second study, on T cells in Graves' hyperthyroidism and ophthalmopathy.

Sample: peripheral blood mononuclear cells (PBMCs), taken at new diagnosis, from a patient treated with antithyroid drugs. The source is a woman aged 30 to 39 with Graves disease.

J is TRBJ2-7 and V is TRBV20-1, with no clear D. The CDR3 covers 13 residues. Trimming shortened V by 5 bases and J by 3 bases, and 14 bases separated the two germline ends. The germline CDR1 and CDR2 sequences are DFQATT and SNEGSKA (reference sequence). The CDR3 here is CSALGPNGYEQYF. DNA of the CDR3: TGCAGTGCTTTGGGCCCGAACGGCTACGAGCAGTACTTC.

V and J are TRBV7-9 and TRBJ2-1; TRBD2 matches 10 bases. CDR1 and CDR2 from the germline V gene are SEHNR and FQNEAQ (reference sequence). V lost 6 bases and J lost 10; bases outside the gene matches: 9. This CDR3 contains 14 residues. The CDR3 reads CASRSLAGVLEQFF. The DNA of the CDR3 is TGTGCCAGCAGGTCTCTAGCGGGAGTCTTGGAGCAGTTCTTC.

In its sample, this clonotype was seen many times. The rearrangement uses TRBV28 and TRBJ1-1; D may be TRBD1 (5 bases). This CDR3 is built from 12 residues. Germline V gene sequence: CDR1 MDHEN, CDR2 SYDVKM. Trimming left V 5 bases short and J 7 bases short, with 11 bases between. The CDR3 region has the DNA TGTGCCAGCAGTCCGGGACGGTTTGAAGCTTTCTTT. Protein sequence: CASSPGRFEAFF.